The clone carrying this T cell receptor (beta chain) was seen more than once but under ten times. Its antigen is still unknown. Each CDR3 protein is one row after TCRdb ran MiXCR on the RT-PCR reads. The profile shows roughly 780,000 distinct CDR3 sequences, roughly 20% of them singletons. This entry comes from a study of response to subunit inactivated influenza vaccine. General study points: Each seasonal influenza vaccination, the authors suggested, recruits few new T cells.

This TCR derives from a man over 45 who received an inactivated influenza vaccine. Sequencing was performed on PBMCs from blood, taken 5 to 6 days after vaccination.

CDR3 sequence: CASSQGGRADTQYF. CDR3 DNA: TGTGCCAGCAGCCAAGGGGGTAGGGCAGATACGCAGTATTTT. The chain is built from TRBV7-9 and TRBJ2-3; a possible D gene is TRBD1 (6 bases). In germline, CDR1 is SEHNR, CDR2 FQNEAQ (reference sequence). The length of the CDR3 is 14 residues. Deletions cut 5 bases from V and 4 bases from J, with 13 bases between.